This TCR beta chain was obtained from a study of blood T cell repertoires in COVID-19. Across the study: Sources were T cells, B-cell-depleted T cells, or PBMCs; the material itself was cDNA or gDNA.

The table came from immunoSEQ multiplex PCR; TCRdb's copy has only in-frame clones and leaves some out. The data show roughly 100,000 clones, just under 85% seen once. V was clipped by 5 bases and J by 0 bases; unmatched bases: 9. The germline gives CDR1 SGHTA, CDR2 FQGNSA. The CDR3 length is 16 residues. This receptor was taken from a man aged 40-49 years with active or convalescent COVID-19. This sequence joins TRBV7-2 and TRBJ2-7; 8 bases map to TRBD2. What was sequenced was peripheral blood. The CDR3 nucleotides are TGTGCCAGCAGCAGCCGCCGGGGGGGGAGCTCCTACGAGCAGTACTTC. Its translation: CASSSRRGGSSYEQYF.